The clone carrying this T cell receptor (beta chain) was observed a handful of times. Its antigen is currently unknown. The PCR employed 60 Vbeta primers together with 13 Jbeta primers. Some clones are missing from TCRdb's copy, which holds only in-frame ones; the method was immunoSEQ multiplex PCR. The sample records roughly 150,000 clones, about three quarters being singletons. Germline V gene lookup returns CDR1 SEHNR and CDR2 FQNEAQ (reference sequence). Trimming cost V 3 bases and J 0 bases; bases outside gene matches: 12. This CDR3 contains 19 residues. These data belong to a study of cytomegalovirus exposure and HLA in healthy donors. Study-wide points: Earlier results showed most TCR beta V segments being productive about 87% or about 30% of the time.

The receptor was isolated from a male donor in good health and CMV-seronegative. The chain is built from TRBV7-9 and TRBJ1-3, with 9 nucleotides matching TRBD1. Sequences were obtained from PBMCs. The CDR3 protein is CASSFPGHDRGGSGNTIYF. The DNA of the CDR3 is TGTGCCAGCAGCTTCCCGGGCCATGACAGGGGGGGCTCTGGAAACACCATATATTTT.